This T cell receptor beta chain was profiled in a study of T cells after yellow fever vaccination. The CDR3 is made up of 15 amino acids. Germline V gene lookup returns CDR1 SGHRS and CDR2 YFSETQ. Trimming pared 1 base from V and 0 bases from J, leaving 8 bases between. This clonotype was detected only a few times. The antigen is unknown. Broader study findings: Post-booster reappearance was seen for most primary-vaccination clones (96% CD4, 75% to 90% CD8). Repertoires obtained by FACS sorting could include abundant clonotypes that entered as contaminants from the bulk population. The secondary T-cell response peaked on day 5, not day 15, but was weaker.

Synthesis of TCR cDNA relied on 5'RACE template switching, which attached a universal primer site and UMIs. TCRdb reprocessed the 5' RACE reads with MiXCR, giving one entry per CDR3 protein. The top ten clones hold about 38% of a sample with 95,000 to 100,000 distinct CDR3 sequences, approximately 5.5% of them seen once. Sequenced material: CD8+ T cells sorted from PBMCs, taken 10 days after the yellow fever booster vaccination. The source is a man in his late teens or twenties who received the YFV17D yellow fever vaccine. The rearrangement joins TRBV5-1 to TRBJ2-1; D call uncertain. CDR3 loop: CASSLLQLSYNEQFF. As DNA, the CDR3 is TGCGCCAGCAGCTTGTTACAGCTCTCCTACAATGAGCAGTTCTTC. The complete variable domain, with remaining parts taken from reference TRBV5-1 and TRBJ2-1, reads KAGVTQTPRYLIKTRGQQVTLSCSPISGHRSVSWYQQTPGQGLQFLFEYFSETQRNKGNFPGRFSGRQFSNSRSEMNVSTLELGDSALYLCASSLLQLSYNEQFFGPGTRLTVL.